The 5 T cell receptor beta chains given below trace back to one sample, sequenced in a study of Ad26.COV2.S vaccination and SARS-CoV-2 variants. Measured with immunoSEQ multiplex PCR; TCRdb has only the in-frame clones, and not every one. The sample carries about 140,000 clones, 75% to 90% recorded once. This material consisted of peripheral blood, taken after recovery from COVID-19. Receptors originate from a human donor who had recovered from COVID-19.

This sequence joins TRBV28 and TRBJ2-7; TRBD1 matches 10 bases. The ends lost 5 bases at V and 3 bases at J; junction bases unmatched: 4. The CDR3 runs 14 residues. Germline V lookup: CDR1 MDHEN, CDR2 SYDVKM. CDR3 sequence (DNA): TGTGCCAGCAGTGGAGGACAGGGGGACTACGAGCAGTACTTC. Encoded protein: CASSGGQGDYEQYF.

The V and J genes are TRBV5-6 and TRBJ1-1; tentative D call: TRBD1 (6 bases). CDR1 is SGHDT and CDR2 is YYEEEE in the germline V gene. Trimming took off 0 bases at V and 4 bases at J, with 13 bases between the two ends. This CDR3 comprises 15 residues. Here the CDR3 DNA reads TGTGCCAGCAGCTTGGCCGGGGGCTGGGTCACTGAAGCTTTCTTT. Its protein is CASSLAGGWVTEAFF.

This clone was detected a few times. This rearrangement joins TRBV29-1 to TRBJ1-3; TRBD1 might be the D (5 bases). This CDR3 comprises 13 residues. Trimming cost V 7 bases and J 0 bases, with 10 bases left between them. Germline V gene data show CDR1 as SQVTM and CDR2 as ANQGSEA. The DNA for the CDR3 is TGCAGCGGAACAGGAAGCTCTGGAAACACCATATATTTT. Residues: CSGTGSSGNTIYF.

The chain has TRBV27 and TRBJ1-1, with D tentatively TRBD1 (5 bases). Looked up from germline, CDR1 is MNHEY and CDR2 is SMNVEV (reference sequence). This CDR3 has 16 residues. Deletions cut 3 bases from V and 7 bases from J, with 21 bases between. The CDR3 coding sequence is TGTGCCAGCAGTTTTGGTGTTGGGGGACTCGTGATTGAAGCTTTCTTT. Protein product: CASSFGVGGLVIEAFF.

This clone appeared a single time. This chain connects TRBV5-8 to TRBJ1-5; TRBD1 aligns across 7 bases. Germline V lookup: CDR1 SGHTS, CDR2 YDEGEE. The CDR3 extends over 14 amino acids. Losses at the gene ends were 4 bases for V and 3 bases for J; bases not matched to a gene: 4. DNA for the CDR3: TGTGCCAGCAGCGTTGGGACAGTCAATCAGCCCCAGCATTTT. Its protein product is CASSVGTVNQPQHF. Supplemented by reference TRBV5-8 and TRBJ1-5, the full variable domain reads EAGVTQSPTHLIKTRGQQATLRCSPISGHTSVYWYQQALGLGLQFLLWYDEGEERNRGNFPPRFSGRQFPNYSSELNVNALELEDSALYLCASSVGTVNQPQHFGDGTRLSIL.